The rows below give T cell receptor beta chains drawn from one sample of a study of cytomegalovirus exposure and HLA in healthy donors. Profiled with immunoSEQ multiplex PCR; TCRdb holds only in-frame clones, not every one. The sample comprises more than 200,000 clones, roughly 87% of which are singletons, and roughly 6% rests with the top ten. The sample comprised PBMCs. The source of these receptors is a man aged 40-49 years in good health and CMV-seropositive. The CDR3 runs from the conserved cysteine through the conserved F or W. The D gene is left open where the match is weak.

D | J | V | CDR3
TRBD2 | TRBJ2-4 | TRBV9 | CASSVGLAGDIQYF
TRBD2 | TRBJ2-7 | TRBV5-1 | CASSLGASGRAPYYEQYF
TRBD1 | TRBJ2-1 | TRBV18 | CASSPPAWTGGYNEQFF
TRBD2 | TRBJ2-3 | TRBV7-9 | CASSLLAGGGTDTQYF
TRBD1 | TRBJ1-2 | TRBV10-3 | CAISAQQGEYGYTF
NA | TRBJ2-7 | TRBV5-1 | CASSWSTGSYEQYF
NA | TRBJ2-3 | TRBV7-2 | CASSAGPSTDTQYF
NA | TRBJ2-5 | TRBV7-9 | CASSLQTGPQETQYF
NA | TRBJ1-3 | TRBV29-1 | CSVVWPGSGNTIYF
NA | TRBJ2-1 | TRBV10-3 | CATGRGYEQFF
NA | TRBJ2-7 | TRBV5-1 | CASSLWSGPYEQYF
TRBD2 | NA | TRBV4-1 | CASSQGPLSSGSYEQYF
TRBD2 | TRBJ2-1 | TRBV11-2 | CASRGLAGGEQFF
TRBD2 | TRBJ2-3 | TRBV7-8 | CASSLRTSGTGTF
NA | TRBJ1-4 | TRBV18 | CASSPNGKTRELFF
NA | TRBJ2-2 | TRBV5-6 | CASSLEGVRGTGELFF
TRBD2 | TRBJ2-2 | TRBV6-1 | CASSEGGGMPGELFF
TRBD1 | TRBJ1-1 | TRBV6-1 | CASSEGRGLRNTEAFF
NA | TRBJ2-3 | TRBV6-5 | CASGKRLFTDTQYF
NA | TRBJ1-1 | TRBV7-8 | CASSLGRNTEAFF
NA | TRBJ1-1 | TRBV6-5 | CASSYSSKTEAFF
TRBD1 | TRBJ2-7 | TRBV7-2 | CASSHIVGTDPYEQYF
TRBD2 | TRBJ2-1 | TRBV9 | CASSVAPSGRDALSSYNEQFF
NA | TRBJ2-5 | TRBV15 | CATSRDRGAQETQYF
NA | TRBJ2-2 | TRBV7-9 | CASSQGRVNTGELFF
TRBD2 | TRBJ2-2 | TRBV6-6 | CASSRVGREVGELFF
NA | TRBJ1-2 | TRBV5-1 | CASRSEPGSHYGYTF
NA | TRBJ2-3 | TRBV30 | CAWAGVEDTQYF
TRBD2 | TRBJ2-3 | TRBV11-3 | CASSLDLLAGSTDTQYF
TRBD2 | TRBJ2-1 | TRBV5-6 | CASSAVYREGPNEQFF
NA | TRBJ2-2 | TRBV15 | CATSNTEGGGELFF
TRBD2 | TRBJ2-1 | TRBV7-9 | CASSLVASGYNEQFF
NA | TRBJ1-1 | TRBV5-1 | CASSLASDTEAFF
TRBD1 | TRBJ2-3 | TRBV2 | CASSRRTGLASTDTQYF
NA | TRBJ2-3 | TRBV7-3 | CASSGTFTDTQYF
NA | TRBJ1-5 | TRBV19 | CASSIGGRDQPQHF
NA | TRBJ2-2 | TRBV5-5 | CASRPEENTGELFF
TRBD1 | TRBJ2-4 | TRBV7-8 | CASSLGVHRDSKNIQYF
NA | TRBJ2-2 | TRBV28 | CASSPPTGNGGELFF
TRBD2 | TRBJ2-5 | TRBV7-9 | CASSLGAGLAGAWETQYF